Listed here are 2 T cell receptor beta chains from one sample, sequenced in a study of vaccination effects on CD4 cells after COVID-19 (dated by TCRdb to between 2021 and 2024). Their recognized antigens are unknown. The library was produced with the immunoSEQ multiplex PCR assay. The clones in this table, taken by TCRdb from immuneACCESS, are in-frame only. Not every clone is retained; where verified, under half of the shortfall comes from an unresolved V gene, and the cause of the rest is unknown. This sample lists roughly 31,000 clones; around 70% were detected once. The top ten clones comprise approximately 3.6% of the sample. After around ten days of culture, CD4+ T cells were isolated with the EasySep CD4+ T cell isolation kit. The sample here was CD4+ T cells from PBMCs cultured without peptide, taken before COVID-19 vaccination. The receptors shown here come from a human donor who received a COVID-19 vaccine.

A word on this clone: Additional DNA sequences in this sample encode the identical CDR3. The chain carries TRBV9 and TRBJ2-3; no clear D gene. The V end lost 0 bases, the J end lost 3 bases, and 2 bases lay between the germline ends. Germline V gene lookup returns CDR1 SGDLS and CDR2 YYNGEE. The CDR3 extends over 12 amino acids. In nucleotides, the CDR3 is TGTGCCAGCAGCGTAGTGACAGATACGCAGTATTTT. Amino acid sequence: CASSVVTDTQYF.

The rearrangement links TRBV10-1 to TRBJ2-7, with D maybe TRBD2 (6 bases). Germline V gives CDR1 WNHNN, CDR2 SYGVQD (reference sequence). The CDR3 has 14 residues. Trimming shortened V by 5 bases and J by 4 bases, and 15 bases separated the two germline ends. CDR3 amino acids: CASSKTAGRYEQYF. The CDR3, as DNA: TGCGCCAGCAGTAAAACGGCAGGGAGGTACGAGCAGTACTTC.